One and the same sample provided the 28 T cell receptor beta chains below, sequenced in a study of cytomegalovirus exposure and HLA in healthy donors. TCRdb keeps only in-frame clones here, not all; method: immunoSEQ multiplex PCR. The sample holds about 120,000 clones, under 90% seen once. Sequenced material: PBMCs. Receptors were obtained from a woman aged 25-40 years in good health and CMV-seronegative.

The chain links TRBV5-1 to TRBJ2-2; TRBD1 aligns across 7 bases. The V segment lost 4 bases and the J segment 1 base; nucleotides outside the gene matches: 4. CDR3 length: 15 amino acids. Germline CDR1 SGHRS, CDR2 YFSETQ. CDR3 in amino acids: CASSPRQGNTGELFF. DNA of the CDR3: TGCGCCAGCAGCCCGAGACAGGGGAACACCGGGGAGCTGTTTTTT.

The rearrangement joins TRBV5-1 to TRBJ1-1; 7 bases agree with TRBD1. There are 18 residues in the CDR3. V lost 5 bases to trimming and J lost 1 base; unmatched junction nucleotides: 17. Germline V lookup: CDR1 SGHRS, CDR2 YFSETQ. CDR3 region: CASRRLVRDRGSNTEAFF. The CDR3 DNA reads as TGCGCCAGCAGAAGGTTGGTTAGGGACAGAGGTTCGAACACTGAAGCTTTCTTT. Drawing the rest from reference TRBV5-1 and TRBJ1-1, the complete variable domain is KAGVTQTPRYLIKTRGQQVTLSCSPISGHRSVSWYQQTPGQGLQFLFEYFSETQRNKGNFPGRFSGRQFSNSRSEMNVSTLELGDSALYLCASRRLVRDRGSNTEAFFGQGTRLTVV.

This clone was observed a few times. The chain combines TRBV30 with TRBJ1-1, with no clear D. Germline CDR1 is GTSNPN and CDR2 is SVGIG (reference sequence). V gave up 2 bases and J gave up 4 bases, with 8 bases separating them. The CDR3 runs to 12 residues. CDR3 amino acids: CAWSRVGTEAFF. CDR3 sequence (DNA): TGTGCCTGGAGTCGGGTAGGCACTGAAGCTTTCTTT.

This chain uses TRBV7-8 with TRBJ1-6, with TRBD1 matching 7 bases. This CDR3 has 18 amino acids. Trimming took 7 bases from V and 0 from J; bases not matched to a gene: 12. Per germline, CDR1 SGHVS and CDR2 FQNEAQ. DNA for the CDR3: TGTGCCAGCACCAGATCCTCAGGGGGGAGCTCCTATAATTCACCCCTCCACTTT. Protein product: CASTRSSGGSSYNSPLHF. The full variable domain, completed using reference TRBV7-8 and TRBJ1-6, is GAGVSQSPRYKVAKRGQDVALRCDPISGHVSLFWYQQALGQGPEFLTYFQNEAQLDKSGLPSDRFFAERPEGSVSTLKIQRTQQEDSAVYLCASTRSSGGSSYNSPLHFGNGTRLTVT.

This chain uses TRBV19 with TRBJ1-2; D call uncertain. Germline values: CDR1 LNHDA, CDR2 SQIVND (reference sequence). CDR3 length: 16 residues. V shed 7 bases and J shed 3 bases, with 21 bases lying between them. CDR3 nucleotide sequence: TGTGCCAGTAATGGAGTGACCTCGAATTGGGACTATGGCTACACCTTC. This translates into CASNGVTSNWDYGYTF.

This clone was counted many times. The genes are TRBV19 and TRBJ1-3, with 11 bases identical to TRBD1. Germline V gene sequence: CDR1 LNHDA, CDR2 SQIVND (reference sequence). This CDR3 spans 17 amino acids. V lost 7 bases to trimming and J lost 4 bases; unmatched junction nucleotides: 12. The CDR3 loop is CASKMGQGGSRGNTIYF. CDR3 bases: TGTGCCAGTAAAATGGGACAGGGGGGAAGCCGAGGAAACACCATATATTTT.

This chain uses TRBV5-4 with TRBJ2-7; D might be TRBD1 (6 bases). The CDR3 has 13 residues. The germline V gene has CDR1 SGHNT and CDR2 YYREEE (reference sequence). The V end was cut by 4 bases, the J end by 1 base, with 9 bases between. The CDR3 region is CASSPGQSYEQYF. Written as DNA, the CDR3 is TGTGCCAGCAGCCCAGGACAGTCCTACGAGCAGTACTTC.

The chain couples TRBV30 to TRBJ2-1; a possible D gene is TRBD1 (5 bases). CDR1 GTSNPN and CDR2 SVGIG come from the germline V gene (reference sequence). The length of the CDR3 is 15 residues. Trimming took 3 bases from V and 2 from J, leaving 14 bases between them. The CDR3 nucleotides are TGTGCCTGGAGGGGAAAGGGGTTCGCCTACAATGAGCAGTTCTTC. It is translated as CAWRGKGFAYNEQFF.

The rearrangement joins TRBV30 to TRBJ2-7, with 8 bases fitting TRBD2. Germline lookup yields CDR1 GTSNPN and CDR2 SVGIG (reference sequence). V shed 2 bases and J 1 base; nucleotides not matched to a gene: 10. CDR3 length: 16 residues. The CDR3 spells CAWSPFGGAGSYEQYF. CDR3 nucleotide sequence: TGTGCCTGGAGTCCGTTCGGGGGGGCGGGTTCCTACGAGCAGTACTTC.

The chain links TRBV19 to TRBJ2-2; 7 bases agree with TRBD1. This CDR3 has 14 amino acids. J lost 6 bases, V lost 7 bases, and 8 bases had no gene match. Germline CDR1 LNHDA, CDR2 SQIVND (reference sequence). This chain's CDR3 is CASNGQQGAGELFF. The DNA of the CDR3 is TGTGCCAGTAATGGGCAGCAGGGGGCCGGGGAGCTGTTTTTT.

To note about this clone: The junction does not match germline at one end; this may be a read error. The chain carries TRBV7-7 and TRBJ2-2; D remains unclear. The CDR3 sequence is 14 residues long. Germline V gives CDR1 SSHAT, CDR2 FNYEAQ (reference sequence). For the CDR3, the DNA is TGTGCTAGCAGCCCAGACTGGGTCACCGGGGAGCTGTTTTTT. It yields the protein CASSPDWVTGELFF.

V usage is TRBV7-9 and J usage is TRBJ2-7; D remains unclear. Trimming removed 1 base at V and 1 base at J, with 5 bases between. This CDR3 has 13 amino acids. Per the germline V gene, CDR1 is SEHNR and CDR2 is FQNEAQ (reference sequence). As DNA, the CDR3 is TGTGCCAGCAGCTTAGAACAGTCCTACGAGCAGTACTTC. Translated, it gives CASSLEQSYEQYF.

CDR3 loop: CASSLGQVLNTEAFF. Here the CDR3 DNA reads TGTGCCAGCAGTCTGGGACAGGTTTTGAACACTGAAGCTTTCTTT. The V and J genes are TRBV6-6 and TRBJ1-1; TRBD1 agrees at 8 bases. CDR1 and CDR2 from the germline V gene are MNHNY and SVGAGI (reference sequence). With 5 bases clipped from V and 0 bases from J, the junction kept 5 bases outside the gene matches. CDR3 length: 15 residues.

Written as DNA, the CDR3 is TGTGCCTGGAGTCTTGTAGACAGGTATCAGCCCCAGCATTTT. It yields the protein CAWSLVDRYQPQHF. The V call is TRBV30, the J call TRBJ1-5; D possibly corresponds to TRBD1 (6 bases). Germline V gene data show CDR1 as GTSNPN and CDR2 as SVGIG (reference sequence). The CDR3 has 14 residues. The V and J ends lost 2 bases and 5 bases respectively, with 13 bases between them.

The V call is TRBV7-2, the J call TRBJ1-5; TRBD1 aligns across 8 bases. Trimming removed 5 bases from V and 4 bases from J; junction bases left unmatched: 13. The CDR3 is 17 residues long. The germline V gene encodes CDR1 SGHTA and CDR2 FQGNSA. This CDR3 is CASSGQTGQGPNQPQHF. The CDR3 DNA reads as TGTGCCAGCAGCGGCCAGACCGGACAGGGACCAAATCAGCCCCAGCATTTT.

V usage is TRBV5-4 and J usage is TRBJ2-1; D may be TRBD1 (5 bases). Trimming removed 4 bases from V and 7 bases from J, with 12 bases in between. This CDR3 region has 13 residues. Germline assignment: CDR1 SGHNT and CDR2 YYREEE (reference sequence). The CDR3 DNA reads TGTGCCAGCAGCGGTCAGGGTGAGAATGAGCAGTTCTTC. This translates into CASSGQGENEQFF.

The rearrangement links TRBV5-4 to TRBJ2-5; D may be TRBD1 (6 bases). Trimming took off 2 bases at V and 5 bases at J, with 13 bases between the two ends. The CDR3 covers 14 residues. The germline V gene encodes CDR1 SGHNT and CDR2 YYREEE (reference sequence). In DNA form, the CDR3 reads TGTGCCAGCAGCTTACAGGGCGGTGAGGAGACCCAGTACTTC. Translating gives CASSLQGGEETQYF. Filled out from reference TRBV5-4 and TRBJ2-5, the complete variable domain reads ETGVTQSPTHLIKTRGQQVTLRCSSQSGHNTVSWYQQALGQGPQFIFQYYREEENGRGNFPPRFSGLQFPNYSSELNVNALELDDSALYLCASSLQGGEETQYFGPGTRLLVL.

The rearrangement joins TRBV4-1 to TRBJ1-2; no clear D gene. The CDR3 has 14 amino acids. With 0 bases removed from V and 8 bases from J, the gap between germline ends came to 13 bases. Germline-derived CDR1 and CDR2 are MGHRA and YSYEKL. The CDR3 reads CASSQDTISKGYTF. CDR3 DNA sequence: TGCGCCAGCAGCCAAGACACCATCTCTAAAGGCTACACCTTC.

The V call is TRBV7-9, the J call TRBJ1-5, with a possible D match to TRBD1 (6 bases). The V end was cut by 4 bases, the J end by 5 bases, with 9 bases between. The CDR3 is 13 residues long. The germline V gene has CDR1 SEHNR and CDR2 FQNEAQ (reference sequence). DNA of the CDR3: TGTGCCAGCAGCTCAGGGGCCTATCAGCCCCAGCATTTT. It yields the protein CASSSGAYQPQHF.

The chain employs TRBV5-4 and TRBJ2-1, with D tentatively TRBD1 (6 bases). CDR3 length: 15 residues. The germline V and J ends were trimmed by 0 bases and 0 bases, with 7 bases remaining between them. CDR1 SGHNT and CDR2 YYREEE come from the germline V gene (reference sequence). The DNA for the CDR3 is TGTGCCAGCAGCTTGGGAGGGGGCTCCTACAATGAGCAGTTCTTC. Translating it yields CASSLGGGSYNEQFF.

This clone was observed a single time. This CDR3 is CASSQAQGDKLFF. DNA for the CDR3: TGCGCCAGCAGCCAAGCACAGGGAGACAAACTGTTTTTT. V usage is TRBV4-1 and J usage is TRBJ1-4, with TRBD1 as a possible D gene (6 bases). Trimming pared 1 base from V and 11 bases from J, leaving 11 bases between. This CDR3 has 13 amino acids. CDR1 and CDR2 from the germline V gene are MGHRA and YSYEKL.

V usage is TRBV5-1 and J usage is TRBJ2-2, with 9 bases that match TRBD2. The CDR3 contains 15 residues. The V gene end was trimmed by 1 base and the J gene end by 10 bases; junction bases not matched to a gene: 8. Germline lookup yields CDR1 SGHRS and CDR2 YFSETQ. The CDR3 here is CASSLPRGGAVELFF. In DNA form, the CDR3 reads TGCGCCAGCAGCTTGCCCCGCGGGGGGGCTGTGGAGCTGTTTTTT.

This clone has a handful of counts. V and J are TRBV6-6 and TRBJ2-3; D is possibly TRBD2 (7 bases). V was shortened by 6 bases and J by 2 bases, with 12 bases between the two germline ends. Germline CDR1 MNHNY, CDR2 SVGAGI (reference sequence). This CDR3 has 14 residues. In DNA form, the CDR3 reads TGTGCCAGCAGCCCGGGGGGCCCCACAGATACGCAGTATTTT. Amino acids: CASSPGGPTDTQYF.

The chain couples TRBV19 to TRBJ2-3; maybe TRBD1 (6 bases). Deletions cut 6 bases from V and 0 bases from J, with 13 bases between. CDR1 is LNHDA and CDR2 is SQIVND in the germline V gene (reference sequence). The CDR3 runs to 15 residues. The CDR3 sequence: CASRETGLSTDTQYF. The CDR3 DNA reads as TGTGCCAGTAGAGAGACAGGCCTTAGCACAGATACGCAGTATTTT.

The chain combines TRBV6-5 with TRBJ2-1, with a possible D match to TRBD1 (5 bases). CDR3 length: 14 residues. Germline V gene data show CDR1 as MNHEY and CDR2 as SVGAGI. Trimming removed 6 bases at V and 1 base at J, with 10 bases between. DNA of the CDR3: TGTGCCAGCAGCCCTAGGGGTTCCTACAATGAGCAGTTCTTC. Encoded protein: CASSPRGSYNEQFF.

The DNA for the CDR3 is TGTGCCAGCAGCTTAACGGTTCGACTAGCGGGGGGCAGAGAGCAGTTCTTC. It codes for CASSLTVRLAGGREQFF. The genes are TRBV7-6 and TRBJ2-1; TRBD2 aligns across 13 bases. With V trimmed by 2 bases and J by 10 bases, 11 bases remained unmatched. The CDR3 is 17 residues long. Germline V gene data show CDR1 as SGHVS and CDR2 as FNYEAQ.

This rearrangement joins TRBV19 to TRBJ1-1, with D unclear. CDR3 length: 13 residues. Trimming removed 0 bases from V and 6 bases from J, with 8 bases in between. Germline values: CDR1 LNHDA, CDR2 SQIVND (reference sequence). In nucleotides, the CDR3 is TGTGCCAGTAGTATAGATTACGGGGCTGAAGCTTTCTTT. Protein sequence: CASSIDYGAEAFF.

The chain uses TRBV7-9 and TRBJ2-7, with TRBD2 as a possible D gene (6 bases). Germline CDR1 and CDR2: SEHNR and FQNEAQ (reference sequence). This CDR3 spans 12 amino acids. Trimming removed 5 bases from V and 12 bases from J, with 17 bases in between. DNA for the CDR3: TGTGCCAGCAGCGCAAGTGGGGGGAAGGCGTACTTC. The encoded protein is CASSASGGKAYF.